This paragraph reports one T cell receptor beta chain. Its antigen remains unknown. The data originate from a study of T cells in Graves' hyperthyroidism and ophthalmopathy. Points from the study as a whole: Ophthalmopathy cases were set apart from stable hyperthyroidism by a 13 V-J model. The majority of expanded thyroid clonotypes above 0.001 also appeared in blood.

This CDR3 comprises 17 residues. V shed 5 bases and J shed 4 bases, with 22 bases lying between them. Germline V gene data show CDR1 as SGHDN and CDR2 as FVKESK. Amplified regions were TCR beta CDR3 sequences from RNA transcripts. The study used the HTBI primer set for a first-round RT-PCR of the TCR CDR3. TCRdb independently ran MiXCR on the multiplex PCR reads; one entry per CDR3 protein. This sample yields hundreds of thousands of distinct CDR3 sequences, of which about a third are seen a single time; less than 35% belongs to the top ten. Calling Graves' hyperthyroidism stable meant ophthalmopathy did not progress within 18 months. This sample holds PBMCs from less than 11 ml fresh peripheral blood.

The chain is built from TRBV14 and TRBJ2-3, with D perhaps given as TRBD1 or TRBD2 (5 bases each). The specimen was blood. The TCR comes from a woman between 35 and 50 years old with Graves' hyperthyroidism. The CDR3 here is CASSNQTGISGPDTQYF. The CDR3 DNA sequence: TGTGCCAGCAGCAATCAAACCGGGATCTCGGGACCAGATACGCAGTATTTT. Looking up the rest from reference TRBV14 and TRBJ2-3 gives the full variable domain: EAGVTQFPSHSVIEKGQTVTLRCDPISGHDNLYWYRRVMGKEIKFLLHFVKESKQDESGMPNNRFLAERTGGTYSTLKVQPAELEDSGVYFCASSNQTGISGPDTQYFGPGTRLTVL.